This TCR beta chain was documented in a study of blood T cell repertoires in COVID-19. The overall study: Acute-phase and convalescent COVID-19 samples originated in the United States, Italy and Spain. T cells, B-cell-depleted T cells, or PBMCs supplied cDNA or gDNA.

The V gene's germline CDR1 is MNHEY and CDR2 SVGAGI. The CDR3 covers 15 residues. V lost 8 bases to trimming and J lost 1 base, with 15 bases between them. How the authors handled the data: Researchers report that nucleated cell counts were estimated from reference gene primer amplification. Generated by immunoSEQ multiplex PCR, the TCRdb table keeps only in-frame clones and is missing some. That table gives V, J and clone size, and the DNA gave D and trimming. This sample yields 25,000 to 30,000 clones, of which approximately 86% are seen a single time; approximately 12% belongs to the top ten. The TCR was taken from a human donor in a cohort sampled during active COVID-19. The donor label of this sample is uncertain. The rearrangement links TRBV6-5 to TRBJ1-5; D is ambiguous. The sample consisted of peripheral blood. CDR3: CASLRTASSNQPQHF. The CDR3 bases are TGTGCCAGCCTAAGAACTGCGTCAAGCAATCAGCCCCAGCATTTT.